This TCR beta chain was sequenced in a study of blood T cell repertoires in COVID-19. Study background: Sources were T cells, B-cell-depleted T cells, or PBMCs; the material itself was cDNA or gDNA.

Original processing methods: Researchers report that nucleated cell counts were estimated from reference gene primer amplification. The repertoire was sequenced with immunoSEQ multiplex PCR; TCRdb's copy has only in-frame clones and lacks some. For V, J and clone size, that table is used; D and trimming come from the DNA. Of 30,000 to 40,000 clones listed, 87% are singletons. The V and J ends lost 2 bases and 0 bases, in that order; junction bases with no gene match: 7. Germline loops: CDR1 SGHDN, CDR2 FVKESK. There are 18 residues in the CDR3. Sample: peripheral blood. The gene calls are TRBV14 and TRBJ2-6, with 7 nucleotides matching TRBD2. The sequence was collected from a man in his 60s with active COVID-19. The CDR3 nucleotides read TGTGCCAGCAGCCAATTGGCGGGAGCCCCCTCTGGGGCCAACGTCCTGACTTTC. Encoded protein: CASSQLAGAPSGANVLTF.